These 14 T cell receptor beta chains were sequenced from one sample in a study of Ad26.COV2.S vaccination and SARS-CoV-2 variants. Treatment reported: roughly 20 received Ad26.COV2.S at low or high dose, single or two shots; 5 received placebo; per-sample allocation not given. Day 63 after the first injection of vaccine or placebo was the sampling time. Clones were sequenced by immunoSEQ multiplex PCR, and TCRdb holds only the in-frame ones, with some missing. The table lists 300,000 to 350,000 clones, roughly 89% of them singletons. The sample in question was peripheral blood, obtained in a trial of Ad26.COV2.S vaccine versus placebo. The receptors were gathered from a person between 18 and 60 years old who received the Ad26.COV2.S COVID-19 vaccine or a placebo.

The chain couples TRBV2 to TRBJ1-2, with 8 bases lining up with TRBD1. Germline CDR1 SNHLY, CDR2 FYNNEI. The CDR3 spans 14 residues. Losses at the gene ends were 8 bases for V and 4 bases for J; bases not matched to a gene: 9. CDR3 DNA sequence: TGTGCCAGCCAAAAACAGGGGGAGGTCTATGGCTACACCTTC. It codes for CASQKQGEVYGYTF.

In its sample, this clone was seen a few times. The sample contains more than one DNA sequence encoding this CDR3. The chain uses TRBV28 and TRBJ1-5; D perhaps matches TRBD1 (5 bases). The CDR3 loop spans 14 amino acids. Trimming took 4 bases from V and 2 from J, leaving 9 bases between them. The germline CDR1 and CDR2 sequences are MDHEN and SYDVKM. CDR3 loop: CASSSGGGNQPQHF. In nucleotides, the CDR3 is TGTGCCAGCAGTTCTGGGGGGGGCAATCAGCCCCAGCATTTT.

The chain recombines TRBV11-2 with TRBJ2-4; TRBD1 matches at 9 bases. There are 18 residues in the CDR3. The V gene's germline CDR1 is SGHAT and CDR2 FQNNGV. With V trimmed by 1 base and J by 2 bases, 9 bases remained unmatched. The CDR3 DNA reads as TGTGCCAGCAGCTTAGGGGTATGGGGACAGGGAACCAAAAACATTCAGTACTTC. The encoded protein is CASSLGVWGQGTKNIQYF.

The rearrangement joins TRBV24-1 to TRBJ2-7; D might be TRBD1 (5 bases). The CDR3 spans 16 residues. Germline CDR1 and CDR2: KGHDR and SFDVKD. Trimming pared 4 bases from V and 5 bases from J, leaving 20 bases between. DNA of the CDR3: TGTGCCACCAGTGACCCCTACAGAGAGCAGGGTAACGAGCAGTACTTC. This gives the protein CATSDPYREQGNEQYF.

The V and J genes are TRBV7-2 and TRBJ2-1; the D gene is possibly TRBD1 (6 bases). Looked up from germline, CDR1 is SGHTA and CDR2 is FQGNSA. CDR3 length: 15 residues. Trimming pared 2 bases from V and 0 bases from J, leaving 8 bases between. The CDR3 bases are TGTGCCAGCAGCTTACAGGGGAGCTCCTACAATGAGCAGTTCTTC. Amino acids: CASSLQGSSYNEQFF.

The chain couples TRBV10-1 to TRBJ1-1; 7 nucleotides align to TRBD1. Germline V gives CDR1 WNHNN, CDR2 SYGVQD (reference sequence). The CDR3 sequence is 13 residues long. Trimming removed 6 bases from V and 1 base from J; junction bases left unmatched: 2. The CDR3 spells CASSRQGNTEAFF. CDR3 nucleotide sequence: TGCGCCAGCAGCAGACAGGGGAACACTGAAGCTTTCTTT.

This chain connects TRBV7-9 to TRBJ1-5, with TRBD1 matching 10 bases. V dropped 4 bases and J dropped 2; count of bases not matched to a gene: 11. Germline V gene lookup returns CDR1 SEHNR and CDR2 FQNEAQ (reference sequence). The CDR3 has 18 residues. DNA of the CDR3: TGTGCCAGCAGCTCCGGGACAGGGGAGGAAATGGGCAATCAGCCCCAGCATTTT. It translates to CASSSGTGEEMGNQPQHF.

V is TRBV5-4 and J is TRBJ2-3, with 7 bases identical to TRBD1. Per germline, CDR1 SGHNT and CDR2 YYREEE (reference sequence). The CDR3 consists of 15 residues. The trim removed 4 bases at V and 3 bases at J, leaving 8 bases unmatched. The CDR3 sequence: CASSPGGLGTDTQYF. CDR3 nucleotides: TGTGCCAGCAGCCCAGGGGGTTTAGGGACAGATACGCAGTATTTT.

The chain uses TRBV5-1 and TRBJ2-7; the D gene is possibly TRBD1 (6 bases). The V gene lost 5 bases and the J gene lost 3 bases, with 9 bases spanning the gap. The CDR3 consists of 12 residues. Per germline, CDR1 SGHRS and CDR2 YFSETQ. CDR3 protein: CASREDSYEQYF. The CDR3 region has the DNA TGCGCCAGCAGAGAGGACAGCTACGAGCAGTACTTC.

The chain carries TRBV9 and TRBJ2-7; TRBD2 agrees at 8 bases. Germline CDR1 is SGDLS and CDR2 is YYNGEE. The CDR3 extends over 14 amino acids. J gave up 3 bases and V 4 bases, and 6 bases lay outside the gene matches. The CDR3 loop reads CASSLRGGNYEQYF. CDR3 nucleotides: TGTGCCAGCAGCCTTCGGGGGGGCAACTACGAGCAGTACTTC.

This chain connects TRBV6-1 to TRBJ1-1; maybe TRBD1 (5 bases). Germline CDR1 is MNHNS and CDR2 is SASEGT. The CDR3 length is 13 residues. V was cut by 3 bases and J by 6 bases, with 11 bases left in between. The CDR3 sequence: CASSESQGAEAFF. The CDR3 coding sequence is TGTGCCAGCAGTGAGAGCCAGGGCGCTGAAGCTTTCTTT.

The gene calls are TRBV5-8 and TRBJ1-4; D uncertain. The CDR3 contains 12 residues. Germline CDR1 and CDR2: SGHTS and YDEGEE. Trimming removed 4 bases at V and 8 bases at J, with 9 bases between. Here the CDR3 DNA reads TGTGCCAGCAGCACTCGAGGGGAAAAACTGTTTTTT. It encodes CASSTRGEKLFF. Looking up the rest from reference TRBV5-8 and TRBJ1-4 gives the full variable domain: EAGVTQSPTHLIKTRGQQATLRCSPISGHTSVYWYQQALGLGLQFLLWYDEGEERNRGNFPPRFSGRQFPNYSSELNVNALELEDSALYLCASSTRGEKLFFGSGTQLSVL.

Concerning this clone itself: Other DNA sequences in the same sample also yield this CDR3. The rearrangement joins TRBV2 to TRBJ2-7, with 9 bases matching TRBD2. The CDR3 is made up of 12 amino acids. The germline gives CDR1 SNHLY, CDR2 FYNNEI. V shed 9 bases and J 2 bases; nucleotides not matched to a gene: 2. In DNA, the CDR3 is TGTGCCAGTGGACTAGCGCCCTACGAGCAGTACTTC. Protein sequence: CASGLAPYEQYF.

The rearrangement uses TRBV4-3 and TRBJ1-6; a weak D match, TRBD1 (5 bases). CDR1 LGHNA and CDR2 YSLEER come from the germline V gene. CDR3 size: 16 residues. V was clipped by 3 bases and J by 10 bases, with 19 bases between them. The CDR3 is CASSQARLTQGSPLHF. The CDR3 region has the DNA TGCGCCAGCAGCCAGGCTCGTCTAACTCAGGGATCACCCCTCCACTTT.